These 24 T cell receptor beta chains were all obtained from the same sample, sequenced in a study of CD8+ T cells in alopecia areata. As for treatment: oral pan-JAK inhibitor, 5-10 mg twice daily. RNA, once extracted, was reverse transcribed into cDNA for use as the sequencing template. TCRdb keeps only in-frame clones here, not all; method: immunoSEQ multiplex PCR. The sample includes approximately 110,000 clones, 50% to 75% of them seen just once. Source: CD8+ T cells sorted from blood, taken at week 24, from a patient treated with tofacitinib. These TCRs come from a human donor with alopecia areata.

V is TRBV5-6 and J is TRBJ1-2; D possibly corresponds to TRBD1 (5 bases). The germline gives CDR1 SGHDT, CDR2 YYEEEE. The CDR3 is made up of 14 amino acids. V was cut by 4 bases and J by 4 bases, with 14 bases left in between. The CDR3 DNA is TGTGCCAGCAGCATGGGGGACTCCCCCTATGGCTACACCTTC. Its protein product is CASSMGDSPYGYTF.

The chain has TRBV5-4 and TRBJ2-7, with D perhaps matching TRBD2 (6 bases). This CDR3 region has 15 residues. Germline values: CDR1 SGHNT, CDR2 YYREEE (reference sequence). The ends were cut back, 4 bases at V and 3 bases at J, with 17 bases in the middle. The CDR3 sequence: CASSQRESPYYEQYF. The CDR3 DNA sequence: TGTGCCAGCAGCCAACGGGAGTCACCCTACTACGAGCAGTACTTC.

The V and J genes are TRBV4-1 and TRBJ2-5; possibly TRBD1 for D (6 bases). The germline V gene has CDR1 MGHRA and CDR2 YSYEKL. Trimming took off 2 bases at V and 4 bases at J, with 14 bases between the two ends. This CDR3 comprises 15 residues. CDR3 region: CASSQRGSGGETQYF. The CDR3, as DNA: TGCGCCAGCAGCCAAAGGGGGTCAGGAGGAGAGACCCAGTACTTC.

The V and J genes are TRBV2 and TRBJ2-7; D tentatively reads TRBD1 or TRBD2 (5 bases each). Germline CDR1 is SNHLY and CDR2 is FYNNEI. V shed 7 bases and J shed 4 bases, with 14 bases lying between them. The CDR3 loop spans 13 amino acids. For the CDR3, the DNA is TGTGCCAGCACTCCGGACGGGACGTACGAGCAGTACTTC. Protein: CASTPDGTYEQYF.

The V call is TRBV4-1, the J call TRBJ2-7; D gene unclear. Trimming removed 2 bases from V and 5 bases from J, with 10 bases in between. This CDR3 contains 13 residues. CDR1 is MGHRA and CDR2 is YSYEKL in the germline V gene. The CDR3 loop reads CASSQRPDHEQYF. The CDR3 nucleotides are TGCGCCAGCAGCCAACGACCCGATCACGAGCAGTACTTC.

The chain links TRBV27 to TRBJ2-7, with a tentative D call TRBD2 (6 bases). CDR1 is MNHEY and CDR2 is SMNVEV in the germline V gene (reference sequence). This CDR3 is 16 amino acids long. V shed 0 bases and J shed 3 bases, with 15 bases lying between them. CDR3 bases: TGTGCCAGCAGTTTATCACGTGGGACTCTGTACTACGAGCAGTACTTC. The encoded protein is CASSLSRGTLYYEQYF.

The chain joins TRBV7-8 to TRBJ2-1; weak D call: TRBD2 (7 bases). With 2 bases removed from V and 6 bases from J, the gap between germline ends came to 17 bases. CDR1 and CDR2 from the germline V gene are SGHVS and FQNEAQ. This CDR3 is 16 amino acids long. In nucleotides, the CDR3 is TGTGCCAGCAGCTTATCCGGCGGGGGCCAGGGCAATGAGCAGTTCTTC. Amino acid sequence: CASSLSGGGQGNEQFF.

This sequence joins TRBV7-9 and TRBJ2-7; 9 bases fit TRBD1. CDR3 length: 15 amino acids. The germline V gene has CDR1 SEHNR and CDR2 FQNEAQ (reference sequence). V lost 2 bases, J lost 5 bases, and 7 bases stayed unmatched. The CDR3 protein is CASSLPGQGRHEQYF. The CDR3 coding sequence is TGTGCCAGCAGCTTACCGGGACAGGGTCGTCACGAGCAGTACTTC. Drawing the rest from reference TRBV7-9 and TRBJ2-7, the complete variable domain is DTGVSQNPRHKITKRGQNVTFRCDPISEHNRLYWYRQTLGQGPEFLTYFQNEAQLEKSRLLSDRFSAERPKGSFSTLEIQRTEQGDSAMYLCASSLPGQGRHEQYFGPGTRLTVT.

The rearrangement joins TRBV27 to TRBJ1-2; 8 bases align to TRBD1. Per germline, CDR1 MNHEY and CDR2 SMNVEV (reference sequence). J was trimmed by 9 bases and V by 4 bases; bases with no gene match: 4. This CDR3 contains 12 residues. The CDR3 bases are TGTGCCAGCAGTTCCGACAGGGGTCGCTACACCTTC. Protein product: CASSSDRGRYTF.

This clone was found many times. J is TRBJ2-1 and V is TRBV18, with D tentatively TRBD1 or TRBD2 (5 bases each). Germline assignment: CDR1 KGHSH and CDR2 LQKENI. The CDR3 is 15 amino acids. Trimming removed 3 bases at V and 5 bases at J, with 14 bases between. CDR3 coding DNA: TGTGCCAGCTCACCCCGGGACCGATTCCACAATGAGCAGTTCTTC. This gives the protein CASSPRDRFHNEQFF.

The chain uses TRBV27 and TRBJ1-1; D remains ambiguous. CDR1 MNHEY and CDR2 SMNVEV come from the germline V gene (reference sequence). Trimming pared 5 bases from V and 7 bases from J, leaving 17 bases between. The CDR3 is 14 amino acids. CDR3 DNA sequence: TGTGCCAGCAGTAGGTACACCGAACAGAATGAAGCTTTCTTT. Encoded protein: CASSRYTEQNEAFF.

J is TRBJ2-1 and V is TRBV29-1; D is ambiguous. V was pared by 1 base and J by 0 bases, with 10 bases between. CDR3 length: 15 residues. Germline V gene data show CDR1 as SQVTM and CDR2 as ANQGSEA. The DNA of the CDR3 is TGCAGCGTTGAAGCCCACAGTAGCTCCTACAATGAGCAGTTCTTC. This gives the protein CSVEAHSSSYNEQFF.

This clone appeared a few times. The chain joins TRBV6-5 to TRBJ2-7; the D is unclear. The germline CDR1 and CDR2 sequences are MNHEY and SVGAGI. V lost 2 bases and J lost 4, with 12 bases in between. CDR3 length: 14 residues. The CDR3 protein is CASSYGDGVYEQYF. As DNA, the CDR3 is TGTGCCAGCAGTTACGGTGATGGGGTGTACGAGCAGTACTTC.

The sample holds a few counts of this clone. The J gene is TRBJ2-7, the V gene TRBV27, with TRBD1 matching 8 bases. The CDR3 sequence is 12 residues long. CDR1 is MNHEY, CDR2 SMNVEV, per germline (reference sequence). The junction had 7 bases not matched to a gene; V was cut back by 8 bases and J by 7 bases. This CDR3 is CASRQGLGEQYF. In nucleotides, the CDR3 is TGTGCCAGCCGACAGGGGCTGGGGGAGCAGTACTTC.

This clone was seen a handful of times. The V gene is TRBV15, the J gene TRBJ2-5; unclear D gene. V gave up 8 bases and J gave up 4 bases, with 14 bases separating them. This CDR3 region has 13 residues. CDR1 LNHNV and CDR2 YYDKDF come from the germline V gene (reference sequence). For the CDR3, the DNA is TGTGCCACCCGCCCGGCTTGGGGAGAGACCCAGTACTTC. Amino acid sequence: CATRPAWGETQYF.

This clone has a single count. The chain combines TRBV13 with TRBJ2-6; D is undetermined. CDR3 length: 19 amino acids. Germline V lookup: CDR1 PRHDT, CDR2 FYEKMQ (reference sequence). Trimming pared 6 bases from V and 0 bases from J, leaving 21 bases between. CDR3 sequence: CASRKLRPERSSGANVLTF. CDR3 nucleotide sequence: TGTGCCAGCAGGAAACTCAGACCGGAGCGAAGCTCTGGGGCCAACGTCCTGACTTTC.

This clone occurred a few times. V is TRBV7-9 and J is TRBJ2-1, with D possibly being TRBD2 (6 bases). The CDR3 totals 14 residues. With 7 bases removed from V and 9 bases from J, the gap between germline ends came to 19 bases. Germline V gene lookup returns CDR1 SEHNR and CDR2 FQNEAQ (reference sequence). This chain's CDR3 is CASNPGTGDGEQFF. The CDR3 nucleotides read TGTGCCAGCAACCCCGGGACTGGGGACGGTGAGCAGTTCTTC.

This clone was found many times. The V and J genes are TRBV30 and TRBJ2-5, with D hard to call. Trimming cost V 0 bases and J 1 base, with 9 bases left between them. The germline V gene encodes CDR1 GTSNPN and CDR2 SVGIG (reference sequence). CDR3 length: 14 residues. DNA for the CDR3: TGTGCCTGGAGTGTAAGCAGGCTCCAAGAGACCCAGTACTTC. It codes for CAWSVSRLQETQYF.

This sequence joins TRBV4-1 and TRBJ1-1, with D possibly TRBD1 on 5 matching bases. Germline V gene sequence: CDR1 MGHRA, CDR2 YSYEKL. V dropped 1 base and J dropped 5 bases, with 11 bases sitting between them. The CDR3 totals 14 residues. The CDR3 protein is CASSQARGYTEAFF. The DNA for the CDR3 is TGCGCCAGCAGCCAAGCGAGGGGTTATACTGAAGCTTTCTTT.

The chain carries TRBV9 and TRBJ2-7, with TRBD2 identical over 13 bases. From germline, CDR1 is SGDLS and CDR2 YYNGEE. Trimming took 2 bases from V and 3 from J; bases not matched to a gene: 2. The CDR3 is 15 residues long. The DNA for the CDR3 is TGTGCCAGCAGCGTGGGACTAGCGGGGATCTACGAGCAGTACTTC. Its protein is CASSVGLAGIYEQYF.

This chain uses TRBV7-9 with TRBJ1-2; 7 nucleotides align to TRBD1. With 4 bases clipped from V and 5 bases from J, the junction kept 7 bases outside the gene matches. Germline CDR1 reads SEHNR; CDR2 reads FQNEAQ (reference sequence). The CDR3 runs 14 residues. Written as DNA, the CDR3 is TGTGCCAGCAGCTCGGGCGGGACAGAATATGGCTACACCTTC. It codes for CASSSGGTEYGYTF.

This clone was picked up a small number of times. The CDR3 region is CASSFWTGGREQYF. CDR3 nucleotide sequence: TGTGCCAGCAGCTTTTGGACAGGGGGCAGGGAGCAGTACTTC. The V and J genes are TRBV13 and TRBJ2-7, with 11 bases lining up with TRBD1. After removal of 3 bases from V and 7 bases from J, the junction contained 5 bases not matched to a gene. The germline CDR1 and CDR2 sequences are PRHDT and FYEKMQ (reference sequence). This CDR3 has 14 residues.

The chain's CDR3 is CASSYGTGLPYEQYF. The CDR3 DNA sequence: TGTGCCAGCAGCTACGGGACAGGCCTGCCCTACGAGCAGTACTTC. The J gene is TRBJ2-7, the V gene TRBV13, with 8 bases lining up with TRBD1. V shed 4 bases, J shed 2 bases, and the junction held 7 bases outside the gene matches. Germline CDR1 PRHDT, CDR2 FYEKMQ (reference sequence). The CDR3 is 15 amino acids.

The chain couples TRBV13 to TRBJ1-1; the match to TRBD1 covers 11 bases. V lost 5 bases to trimming and J lost 3 bases; unmatched junction nucleotides: 8. CDR1 is PRHDT, CDR2 FYEKMQ, per germline (reference sequence). This CDR3 has 16 residues. The CDR3 DNA reads TGTGCCAGCAGCCCCTCCGGGACAGGGGGAGACACTGAAGCTTTCTTT. It yields the protein CASSPSGTGGDTEAFF.